The rows below give T cell receptor beta chains drawn from one sample of a study of blood T cell repertoires in COVID-19. The data were produced by immunoSEQ multiplex PCR, yet TCRdb's version contains in-frame clones alone and is incomplete. The top ten clones hold less than 25% of a sample with 55,000 to 75,000 clones, 73% of them seen once. The sequencing input was peripheral blood. The receptors derive from a man aged 55 to 69 with acute or convalescent COVID-19. The CDR3 runs from the conserved cysteine through the conserved F or W. Fields, in order: V gene, CDR3 length, J gene, D gene, clone size, CDR3 protein, CDR3 DNA. D genes are given only for firm matches. Clone size, where shown, is once, few, many, or a class for clones that have expanded.

>TRBV19|16|TRBJ2-3|.|.
CASSSQGGVGSDTQYF
TGTGCCAGTAGTTCCCAGGGAGGCGTCGGTTCAGATACGCAGTATTTT
>TRBV11-3|14|TRBJ1-1|.|few
CASSLQGGGTEAFF
TGTGCCAGCAGCTTACAGGGAGGTGGAACTGAAGCTTTCTTT
>TRBV19|14|TRBJ2-1|.|.
CASSIDKGAGEQFF
TGTGCCAGTAGTATAGATAAGGGCGCGGGTGAGCAGTTCTTC
>TRBV6-2/TRBV6-3|15|TRBJ1-1|.|few
CASSSGTGGDTEAFF
TGTGCCAGCAGTTCAGGGACGGGGGGGGACACTGAAGCTTTCTTT
>TRBV28|15|TRBJ1-2|.|.
CASSGLGQGNYGYTF
TGTGCCAGCAGTGGTCTGGGCCAGGGTAACTATGGCTACACCTTC
>TRBV5-1|14|TRBJ2-1|.|once
CASSLGQDYNEQFF
TGCGCCAGCAGCTTGGGACAGGACTACAATGAGCAGTTCTTC
>TRBV18|13|TRBJ1-2|.|.
CASSPQGNYGYTF
TGTGCCAGCTCACCGCAGGGGAACTATGGCTACACCTTC
>TRBV4-1|15|TRBJ1-2|TRBD1|.
CASSQDGTGVVGYTF
TGCGCCAGCAGCCAAGATGGGACAGGGGTTGTTGGCTACACCTTC
>TRBV7-9|18|TRBJ1-6|.|.
CASSSTVDPAAYNSPLHF
TGTGCCAGCAGCTCAACCGTGGACCCAGCGGCCTATAATTCACCCCTCCACTTT
>TRBV4-2|18|TRBJ2-7|TRBD2|.
CASSQDSGTSGMSYEQYF
TGTGCCAGCAGCCAAGATTCGGGGACTAGCGGGATGAGCTACGAGCAGTACTTC
>TRBV5-4|14|TRBJ2-5|.|once
CASSLQGTGETQYF
TGTGCCAGCAGCTTACAGGGAACGGGGGAGACCCAGTACTTC
>TRBV3-1/TRBV3-2|15|TRBJ1-2|.|.
CASSQEVLGANGYTF
TGTGCCAGCAGCCAAGAAGTTTTGGGGGCTAATGGCTACACCTTC
>TRBV30|15|TRBJ2-3|.|.
CAWRIGGQGADTQYF
TGTGCCTGGAGAATAGGAGGGCAGGGGGCAGATACGCAGTATTTT
>TRBV10-3|15|TRBJ2-5|TRBD2|.
CAISESAGVEETQYF
TGTGCCATCAGTGAGTCGGCGGGGGTAGAAGAGACCCAGTACTTC